Listed below are T cell receptor beta chains from one sample, sequenced in a study of OX40 agonist ivuxolimab in advanced cancers. Clones were read by immunoSEQ multiplex PCR, and TCRdb kept only the in-frame ones, dropping some. The sample records approximately 22,000 clones, roughly 88% being singletons. The material was CD4+ or CD8+ T cells sorted from blood, obtained in a trial of the OX40 agonist ivuxolimab. Receptors originate from an adult with an advanced solid tumor such as melanoma, head and neck, liver or kidney cancer. Both conserved end residues are trimmed from each CDR3. A D gene is named only where the DNA matches it firmly.

d_call,v_call,j_call,cdr3_aa
.,TRBV19,TRBJ2-2,ASSIGLRTANTGELF
TRBD1,TRBV4-1,TRBJ2-7,ASSQSGTGAYEQY
TRBD1,TRBV28,TRBJ1-1,ASSSPGQLYGNTEAF
.,TRBV27,TRBJ2-7,ASTPSPRGENEQY
.,TRBV5-6,TRBJ2-7,ASSLVARSYEQY
.,TRBV28,TRBJ2-2,ASSSENTGELF
.,TRBV5-3,TRBJ1-2,ARSLAGAPNYGYT
TRBD2,TRBV7-9,TRBJ2-7,ASTGLAGVLHEQY
.,TRBV11-2,TRBJ2-3,ASSLKVWADTQY
.,TRBV6-5,TRBJ2-7,ASSYSSLLGEQY
TRBD1,TRBV27,TRBJ2-1,ASSPWDRVYEQF
.,TRBV5-1,TRBJ2-1,ASAPNSYNEQF
TRBD2,TRBV25-1,TRBJ2-4,ASSERTSGLKNIQY
TRBD1,TRBV4-1,TRBJ2-7,ASSLWTGAYEQY
TRBD2,TRBV5-1,TRBJ2-7,ASSGTSGRGEQY
TRBD1,TRBV19,TRBJ2-3,ASSLGTGATDTQY
.,TRBV2,TRBJ1-1,ASLRAWGTEAF
.,TRBV5-5,TRBJ2-3,ASSQDSYRAGTDTQY
TRBD1,TRBV19,TRBJ2-4,ASSIWQGAAKNIQY
.,TRBV10-3,TRBJ1-2,AINTWPPACYGYT
.,TRBV28,TRBJ1-1,ASSYRPVRETEAF
TRBD2,TRBV5-6,TRBJ2-3,ASSLGLAGSTDTQY
.,TRBV7-9,TRBJ2-7,ASSEGHITYEQY
.,TRBV12-5,TRBJ2-1,ASGFLVADDNEQF
TRBD2,TRBV11-2,TRBJ2-7,ASSLVVTGRASEQY
.,TRBV27,TRBJ2-1,ASTQRAERYNEQF
.,TRBV4-1,TRBJ2-5,ASSQGNSGEETQY
.,TRBV29-1,TRBJ2-5,SVGPRGGYQETQY
TRBD1,TRBV19,TRBJ1-2,ASSIYRDRTYGYT
.,TRBV7-9,TRBJ2-6,ASREEVAVSTGANVLT
.,TRBV9,TRBJ1-4,ASSGDSGEKLF
.,TRBV10-3,TRBJ1-5,AISEGLNQPQH
TRBD1,TRBV27,TRBJ2-7,ASSSRDSYYEQY
.,TRBV25-1,TRBJ2-5,ASRHVNQETQY
.,TRBV6-5,TRBJ2-5,ASSYSPARGTQY
.,TRBV4-1,TRBJ2-7,ASSQEAGTYEQY
.,TRBV27,TRBJ2-3,ASSWGVGGSTKDTQY
.,TRBV11-2,TRBJ2-7,ASSFLVRAPSGSEQY
.,TRBV19,TRBJ2-6,ASREVPGANVLT
.,TRBV30,TRBJ1-3,AWRDSSGNTIY
.,TRBV6-6,TRBJ1-3,ASSPDRMGNTIY
.,TRBV5-1,TRBJ2-2,ASSFLTGELF
.,TRBV7-9,TRBJ2-1,ASSLVEGQSSYNEQF
.,TRBV5-6,TRBJ1-5,ASSLGRGGQPQH
.,TRBV29-1,TRBJ2-7,SVEDPPGRDEQY
.,TRBV11-2,TRBJ2-7,ASSLGVGSSYEQY
.,TRBV6-5,TRBJ2-1,ASSYGGNEQF
.,TRBV9,TRBJ2-7,ASSVASGREEQY
.,TRBV27,TRBJ2-2,ASSETSFGELF
.,TRBV29-1,TRBJ2-3,SVGDPDITRTDTQY
TRBD2,TRBV7-9,TRBJ2-7,ASSLGEALAGGVEQY
.,TRBV29-1,TRBJ2-2,SVEDSPGPPGELF
TRBD1,TRBV19,TRBJ2-3,ASRRSGTGADTQY
.,TRBV6-1,TRBJ1-5,ASSLQGWGNQPQH
.,TRBV30,TRBJ1-1,AWSTTVNTEAF
.,TRBV28,TRBJ2-7,ASSPLSGGVAEQY
TRBD1,TRBV27,TRBJ1-1,ASSTENRGTEAF